The text below deals with one T cell receptor beta chain. The repertoire was sequenced with immunoSEQ multiplex PCR; TCRdb's copy has only in-frame clones and lacks some. The sample lists approximately 30,000 clones, more than 90% occurring once. The sample originates from a study of preoperative IRX-2 immunotherapy in early breast cancer. The CDR3 runs to 13 residues. Per the germline V gene, CDR1 is SQVTM and CDR2 is ANQGSEA. Trimming took 3 bases from V and 7 from J; bases not matched to a gene: 5. As to treatment: preoperative locoregional IRX-2 cytokine immunotherapy. The sequence came from a human donor with breast cancer. The biological material was taken from a patient treated with IRX-2 immunotherapy. The chain carries TRBV29-1 and TRBJ1-2; TRBD1 aligns across 10 bases. CDR3 sequence (DNA): TGCAGCGTTGAGGGGACAGGGGAAGGTGGCTACACCTTC. This encodes CSVEGTGEGGYTF.